The 8 T cell receptor beta chains reported below all come from one sample, sequenced in a study of T cells in Graves' hyperthyroidism and ophthalmopathy. Amplified TCR beta CDR3 regions came from RNA transcripts. Carried out on the TCR CDR3, a first-round RT-PCR used the HTBI primer set. TCRdb re-derived calls from the multiplex PCR reads in MiXCR, one entry per CDR3 protein. The sample lists 500,000 to 650,000 distinct CDR3 sequences; 17% were seen once. The specimen was blood. The receptors come from a woman aged 18-29 years with Graves' ophthalmopathy.

The V gene is TRBV11-1, the J gene TRBJ1-6; TRBD1 matches 8 bases. J was trimmed by 6 bases and V by 4 bases; bases with no gene match: 5. The CDR3 loop spans 15 amino acids. The germline V gene encodes CDR1 SGHAT and CDR2 FQDESV (reference sequence). The CDR3 spells CASSSSGQANSPLHF. CDR3 bases: TGTGCCAGCAGCTCCTCGGGACAGGCTAATTCACCCCTCCACTTT.

The V gene is TRBV2, the J gene TRBJ2-7, with TRBD1 identical over 8 bases. The CDR3 extends over 18 amino acids. The ends lost 4 bases at V and 5 bases at J; junction bases unmatched: 19. Germline CDR1 SNHLY, CDR2 FYNNEI. This chain's CDR3 is CASSGLTGEEVGRHEQYF. The CDR3 DNA reads TGTGCCAGCAGTGGTTTGACAGGGGAAGAGGTGGGGCGCCACGAGCAGTACTTC.

This clonotype came up many times. This chain connects TRBV10-3 to TRBJ2-1; 12 bases line up with TRBD2. Germline loops: CDR1 ENHRY, CDR2 SYGVKD. The CDR3 sequence is 17 residues long. The trim removed 0 bases at V and 7 bases at J, leaving 7 bases unmatched. CDR3 DNA sequence: TGTGCCATCAGTGAGTCAGGTAGGACTAGCGGGATGAATGAGCAGTTCTTC. It codes for CAISESGRTSGMNEQFF.

In this sample, this clonotype turned up many times. The rearrangement joins TRBV7-9 to TRBJ1-1; a possible D gene is TRBD1 (5 bases). Germline values: CDR1 SEHNR, CDR2 FQNEAQ (reference sequence). The CDR3 loop spans 12 amino acids. The ends were cut back, 5 bases at V and 7 bases at J, with 11 bases in the middle. CDR3 residues: CASSLRVVEAFF. The CDR3 DNA is TGTGCCAGCAGCCTCAGGGTGGTTGAAGCTTTCTTT.

This clonotype was detected many times. This chain joins TRBV28 and TRBJ2-7; TRBD1 is a possible D gene (6 bases). V dropped 5 bases and J dropped 0 bases, with 14 bases sitting between them. The CDR3 runs 15 residues. Germline lookup yields CDR1 MDHEN and CDR2 SYDVKM. DNA for the CDR3: TGTGCCAGCAGTCCCAGAGACAGGTACTCCTACGAGCAGTACTTC. Its protein product is CASSPRDRYSYEQYF.

This clonotype was seen ten or more times. The chain recombines TRBV28 with TRBJ2-1; D gene ambiguous. Trimming shortened V by 5 bases and J by 4 bases, and 6 bases separated the two germline ends. This CDR3 region has 12 residues. Germline loops: CDR1 MDHEN, CDR2 SYDVKM. The CDR3 bases are TGTGCCAGCAGTGCCCAGTACAATGAGCAGTTCTTC. This gives the protein CASSAQYNEQFF.

This clonotype was observed a few times. This chain links TRBV10-3 with TRBJ2-2; D is perhaps TRBD2 (5 bases). The CDR3 extends over 14 amino acids. Germline CDR1 ENHRY, CDR2 SYGVKD. V dropped 6 bases and J dropped 4 bases, with 12 bases sitting between them. The DNA of the CDR3 is TGTGCCATCAGCCCAGAGGGAAGCACCGGGGAGCTGTTTTTT. Its protein product is CAISPEGSTGELFF.

Concerning this clonotype: A much larger clone lies one base from this, so it may be a read error. The V gene is TRBV12-3 or TRBV12-4, the J gene TRBJ1-1; maybe TRBD1 (6 bases). The CDR3 runs to 13 residues. The CDR3 sequence: CTSSFSGAAEAFF. CDR3 DNA sequence: TGTACCAGCAGTTTCTCGGGGGCGGCTGAAGCTTTCTTT.